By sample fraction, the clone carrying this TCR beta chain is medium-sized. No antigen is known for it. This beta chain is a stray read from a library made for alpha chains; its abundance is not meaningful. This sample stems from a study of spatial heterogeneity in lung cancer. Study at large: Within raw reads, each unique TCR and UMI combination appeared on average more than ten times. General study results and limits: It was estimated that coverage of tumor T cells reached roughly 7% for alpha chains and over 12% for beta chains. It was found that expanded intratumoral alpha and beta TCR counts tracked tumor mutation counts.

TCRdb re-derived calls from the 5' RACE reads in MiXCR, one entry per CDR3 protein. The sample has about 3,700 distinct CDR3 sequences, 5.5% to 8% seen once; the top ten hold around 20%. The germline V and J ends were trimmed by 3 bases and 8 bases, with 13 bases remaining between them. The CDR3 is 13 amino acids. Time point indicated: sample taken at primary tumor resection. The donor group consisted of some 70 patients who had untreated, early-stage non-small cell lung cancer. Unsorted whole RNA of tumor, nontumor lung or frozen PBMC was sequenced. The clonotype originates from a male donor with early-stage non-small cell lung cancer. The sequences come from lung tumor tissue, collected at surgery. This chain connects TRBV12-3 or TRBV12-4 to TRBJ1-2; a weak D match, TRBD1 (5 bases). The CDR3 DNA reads TGTGCCAGCAGTTTGGGGGTGCTGGGCGGCTACACCTTC. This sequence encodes CASSLGVLGGYTF.